This record looks at one T cell receptor beta chain sequence and its context. Clones were sequenced by immunoSEQ multiplex PCR, and TCRdb holds only the in-frame ones, with some missing. The repertoire consists of a few hundred thousand clones, with 80% to 90% occurring once and the leading ten covering 3.5% to 4.5%. The data originate from a study of blood T cell repertoires in COVID-19. Germline CDR1 and CDR2: SNHLY and FYNNEI. Germline trimming cut 2 bases from V and 2 bases from J; bases unmatched to any gene: 1. This CDR3 is 14 amino acids long. V gene TRBV2 combines with J gene TRBJ2-7, with 9 bases aligning to TRBD1. This clonotype was obtained from a woman between 35 and 50 years old with acute COVID-19. Sequenced sample: PBMCs or T cells enriched from blood (not recorded which). The CDR3 coding sequence is TGTGCCAGCAGTGAATGGGACAGGGCCTACGAGCAGTACTTC. Encoded protein: CASSEWDRAYEQYF.